The 16 T cell receptor beta chains presented below share a single source sample, sequenced in a study of T cell responses to AZD1222 COVID-19 vaccine (dated by TCRdb to the early 2020s). The sample's time point label is to be understood as: baseline before first vaccination. Library generation was performed with the immunoSEQ multiplex PCR assay. TCRdb retrieved this table from immuneACCESS and kept in-frame rearrangements only. Not all clones are present; in checked studies, unresolved V genes account for under half, and no reason is known for the remainder. The sample records some 180,000 clones, over 80% of which are singletons. The biggest ten clones account for about 6% of the sample. This sample comprised peripheral blood, obtained on day 0 of AZD1222 vaccination. These receptors came from an adult in good health.

The chain is built from TRBV19 and TRBJ1-6; 7 positions agree with TRBD1. Germline CDR1 reads LNHDA; CDR2 reads SQIVND (reference sequence). V shed 3 bases and J 5 bases; nucleotides not matched to a gene: 4. The length of the CDR3 is 15 residues. The CDR3 is CASSISQGNNSPLHF. The CDR3 coding sequence is TGTGCCAGTAGTATCTCACAGGGGAATAATTCACCCCTCCACTTT.

This clone appeared a single time. The chain recombines TRBV5-1 with TRBJ2-3; D is possibly TRBD1 (6 bases). The ends were cut back, 4 bases at V and 0 bases at J, with 15 bases in the middle. The CDR3 covers 16 residues. Germline V gene lookup returns CDR1 SGHRS and CDR2 YFSETQ. CDR3 nucleotides: TGCGCCAGCAGCCAAACGATTGACAGGAGCACAGATACGCAGTATTTT. Its protein product is CASSQTIDRSTDTQYF.

The sample holds one count of this clone. The gene calls are TRBV5-5 and TRBJ1-5; perhaps TRBD1 as D (5 bases). Per germline, CDR1 SGHKS and CDR2 YYEKEE (reference sequence). The CDR3 contains 15 residues. V dropped 0 bases and J dropped 4 bases, with 11 bases sitting between them. The CDR3 DNA sequence: TGTGCCAGCAGCTTGGCTATGCAGGGAAATCAGCCCCAGCATTTT. This sequence encodes CASSLAMQGNQPQHF. Full variable domain (rest looked up from reference TRBV5-5 and TRBJ1-5): DAGVTQSPTHLIKTRGQQVTLRCSPISGHKSVSWYQQVLGQGPQFIFQYYEKEERGRGNFPDRFSARQFPNYSSELNVNALLLGDSALYLCASSLAMQGNQPQHFGDGTRLSIL.

The chain couples TRBV7-8 to TRBJ2-2, with 8 bases fitting TRBD2. This CDR3 has 15 amino acids. Trimming took 6 bases from V and 5 from J; bases not matched to a gene: 8. Germline V gene sequence: CDR1 SGHVS, CDR2 FQNEAQ. CDR3: CASRAGVLETGELFF. The CDR3 bases are TGTGCCAGCAGAGCGGGGGTCCTGGAGACCGGGGAGCTGTTTTTT.

CDR3 in amino acids: CASSQDLPVSSSYNEQFF. Here the CDR3 DNA reads TGCGCCAGCAGCCAAGATTTGCCCGTTTCAAGCTCCTACAATGAGCAGTTCTTC. The chain recombines TRBV4-3 with TRBJ2-1; D gene ambiguous. Germline V lookup: CDR1 LGHNA, CDR2 YSLEER. With 0 bases removed from V and 0 bases from J, the gap between germline ends came to 15 bases. The CDR3 length is 18 residues.

This chain links TRBV28 with TRBJ2-1; TRBD1 agrees at 7 bases. In germline, CDR1 is MDHEN, CDR2 SYDVKM. The CDR3 is 15 residues long. V dropped 5 bases and J dropped 7; count of bases not matched to a gene: 11. CDR3 nucleotide sequence: TGTGCCAGCAGTCCCGGATCAACAGGGGTGAATGAGCAGTTCTTC. Translation: CASSPGSTGVNEQFF.

The chain carries TRBV19 and TRBJ1-5, with 7 positions matching TRBD1. This CDR3 spans 16 amino acids. With V trimmed by 5 bases and J by 2 bases, 9 bases remained unmatched. Germline assignment: CDR1 LNHDA and CDR2 SQIVND (reference sequence). The CDR3 coding sequence is TGTGCCAGTAGTCGCGTACTAGGACAGGGCAATCAGCCCCAGCATTTT. Translation: CASSRVLGQGNQPQHF.

The rearrangement joins TRBV25-1 to TRBJ2-5, with a weak D call TRBD2 (5 bases). Germline V gene data show CDR1 as MGHDK and CDR2 as SYGVNS. The V end lost 4 bases, the J end lost 7 bases, and 10 bases lay between the germline ends. The CDR3 runs 12 residues. CDR3 region: CASSGGSWTQYF. CDR3 DNA sequence: TGTGCCAGCAGTGGAGGGAGTTGGACCCAGTACTTC. Full variable domain (remainder filled in from reference TRBV25-1 and TRBJ2-5): EADIYQTPRYLVIGTGKKITLECSQTMGHDKMYWYQQDPGMELHLIHYSYGVNSTEKGDLSSESTVSRIRTEHFPLTLESARPSHTSQYLCASSGGSWTQYFGPGTRLLVL.

This clone was observed once. CDR3 coding DNA: TGTGCCAGCAGCTCCAGAGTAGATACGCAGTATTTT. Translating gives CASSSRVDTQYF. The V and J genes are TRBV9 and TRBJ2-3; D unclear. CDR1 and CDR2 from the germline V gene are SGDLS and YYNGEE. V was shortened by 4 bases and J by 5 bases, with 8 bases between the two germline ends. The CDR3 extends over 12 amino acids.

The V and J genes are TRBV19 and TRBJ2-4; 8 positions agree with TRBD1. Per the germline V gene, CDR1 is LNHDA and CDR2 is SQIVND (reference sequence). Trimming took 3 bases from V and 0 from J; bases not matched to a gene: 13. The CDR3 contains 19 residues. CDR3 loop: CASSILPGTGDLAKNIQYF. The CDR3 coding sequence is TGTGCCAGTAGTATCCTGCCCGGGACAGGAGATCTAGCCAAAAACATTCAGTACTTC.

The chain has TRBV7-9 and TRBJ1-2, with no clear D. Trimming left V 1 base short and J 4 bases short, with 10 bases between. Germline V CDR1 and CDR2: SEHNR, FQNEAQ (reference sequence). The CDR3 length is 14 residues. The CDR3 here is CASSLVSSLYGYTF. CDR3 DNA: TGTGCCAGCAGCTTAGTATCCAGTCTCTATGGCTACACCTTC.

The chain joins TRBV2 to TRBJ1-5; 9 bases fit TRBD1. With V trimmed by 5 bases and J by 7 bases, 15 bases remained unmatched. The CDR3 runs 17 residues. Germline V gene data show CDR1 as SNHLY and CDR2 as FYNNEI. In DNA, the CDR3 is TGTGCCAGCAGTCGGAGAACAGGGGGCCTCCCAGGGCAGCCCCAGCATTTT. It encodes CASSRRTGGLPGQPQHF.

The chain links TRBV7-9 to TRBJ1-2; 11 nucleotides line up with TRBD1. The CDR3 is 14 amino acids. V lost 5 bases and J lost 8; bases outside the gene matches: 7. Germline values: CDR1 SEHNR, CDR2 FQNEAQ (reference sequence). The CDR3 sequence is CASSRGQGERGYTF. CDR3 coding DNA: TGTGCCAGCAGCCGGGGACAGGGGGAGAGGGGCTACACCTTC.

V is TRBV11-2 and J is TRBJ2-1; tentative D call: TRBD2 (6 bases). The CDR3 contains 16 residues. Germline loops: CDR1 SGHAT, CDR2 FQNNGV. V was shortened by 5 bases and J by 8 bases, with 22 bases between the two germline ends. The DNA of the CDR3 is TGTGCCAGCAGCGAAACTTTAGCGGAGGGAGGACATGAGCAGTTCTTC. Encoded protein: CASSETLAEGGHEQFF. The entire variable domain, with the rest obtained from reference TRBV11-2 and TRBJ2-1, is as follows: EAGVAQSPRYKIIEKRQSVAFWCNPISGHATLYWYQQILGQGPKLLIQFQNNGVVDDSQLPKDRFSAERLKGVDSTLKIQPAKLEDSAVYLCASSETLAEGGHEQFFGPGTRLTVL.

The J gene is TRBJ2-3, the V gene TRBV6-5; 7 bases line up with TRBD2. With 1 base clipped from V and 3 bases from J, the junction kept 4 bases outside the gene matches. The V gene's germline CDR1 is MNHEY and CDR2 SVGAGI. This CDR3 contains 15 residues. CDR3 in DNA: TGTGCCAGCAGTTACTATGGGAGGGGAACAGATACGCAGTATTTT. Its translation is CASSYYGRGTDTQYF.

The rearrangement links TRBV13 to TRBJ1-3; D may be TRBD1 (5 bases). V shed 2 bases and J shed 0 bases, with 17 bases lying between them. CDR1 is PRHDT, CDR2 FYEKMQ, per germline (reference sequence). The CDR3 is 18 residues long. CDR3 coding DNA: TGTGCCAGCAGCTTAATAGTGGGGCAGGGCTACTCTGGAAACACCATATATTTT. This sequence encodes CASSLIVGQGYSGNTIYF.